The 24 T cell receptor beta chains in this list originate from one sample, sequenced in a study of tumor-infiltrating lymphocytes in primary liver carcinoma. Researchers drew blood RNA from unsorted whole blood and extracted germline DNA as well. Starting material of 500 ng total RNA yielded TCR beta cDNA via a constant-region primer. Slightly modified ARM-PCR, run as three nested multiplex PCR rounds, produced the TCR beta libraries. TRBV1-TRBV30 forward primers paired with a C-beta reverse primer drove the first two PCR rounds, around 9 cycles each. TCRdb ran MiXCR on the multiplex PCR reads and lists one entry per CDR3 protein. The sample shows more than 150,000 distinct CDR3 sequences, over 50% of them seen only once. Sequencing was carried out using peripheral blood. Receptors originate from a man aged 40-55 years with primary liver carcinoma and hepatitis B virus infection.

The chain uses TRBV29-1 and TRBJ2-4; D remains unclear. The ends were cut back, 5 bases at V and 0 bases at J, with 8 bases in the middle. The germline V gene encodes CDR1 SQVTM and CDR2 ANQGSEA. The CDR3 is 13 amino acids. The CDR3 here is CSVLVPAKNIQYF. The CDR3 DNA reads as TGCAGCGTTCTCGTGCCAGCCAAAAACATTCAGTACTTC.

The chain uses TRBV10-2 and TRBJ2-1; D call uncertain. Germline V lookup: CDR1 WSHSY, CDR2 SAAADI. The CDR3 consists of 15 residues. Trimming stripped 4 bases from V and 2 bases from J, with 12 bases between. CDR3 loop: CASSAGQSPYNEQFF. DNA of the CDR3: TGCGCCAGCAGTGCTGGGCAAAGCCCCTACAATGAGCAGTTCTTC.

CDR3 loop: CAIRGLADYEQYF. In DNA form, the CDR3 reads TGTGCCATCAGGGGGCTAGCGGACTACGAGCAGTACTTC. This sequence joins TRBV10-3 and TRBJ2-7, with 7 bases aligning to TRBD2. V shed 6 bases, J shed 3 bases, and the junction held 5 bases outside the gene matches. Germline CDR1 and CDR2: ENHRY and SYGVKD. This CDR3 has 13 amino acids.

In the case of this clonotype: One end of the junction is discordant with germline, which a read error may explain. The chain has TRBV11-2 and TRBJ2-2; 12 nucleotides match TRBD2. Germline loops: CDR1 SGHAT, CDR2 FQNNGV. The length of the CDR3 is 18 residues. CDR3 region: CARSLAPGLAGWTGELFF. The CDR3 coding sequence is TGTGCCAGGAGCTTAGCCCCTGGACTAGCGGGATGGACCGGGGAACTGTTTTTT. Complete variable domain (other parts from reference TRBV11-2 and TRBJ2-2): EAGVAQSPRYKIIEKRQSVAFWCNPISGHATLYWYQQILGQGPKLLIQFQNNGVVDDSQLPKDRFSAERLKGVDSTLKIQPAKLEDSAVYLCARSLAPGLAGWTGELFFGEGSRLTVL.

A few counts support this clonotype. The V call is TRBV5-1, the J call TRBJ1-6; D remains unclear. V shed 0 bases and J shed 7 bases, with 8 bases lying between them. CDR3 size: 14 residues. Per germline, CDR1 SGHRS and CDR2 YFSETQ. The CDR3 here is CASSLDGYNSPLHF. CDR3 DNA sequence: TGCGCCAGCAGCTTGGACGGTTACAATTCACCCCTCCACTTT.

The chain carries TRBV6-1 and TRBJ2-7; D remains unclear. This CDR3 spans 14 amino acids. CDR1 and CDR2 from the germline V gene are MNHNS and SASEGT. V lost 4 bases and J lost 2, with 12 bases in between. The CDR3 here is CASSVSGLPYEQYF. CDR3 sequence (DNA): TGTGCCAGCAGTGTATCGGGCCTCCCCTACGAGCAGTACTTC.

The V and J genes are TRBV6-6 and TRBJ1-3; possibly TRBD1 for D (5 bases). Trimming pared 5 bases from V and 0 bases from J, leaving 23 bases between. CDR1 is MNHNY, CDR2 SVGAGI, per germline (reference sequence). CDR3 length: 19 amino acids. Here the CDR3 reads CASSHSEGFGVFSGNTIYF. CDR3 coding DNA: TGTGCCAGCAGTCACAGCGAGGGGTTTGGAGTTTTCTCTGGAAACACCATATATTTT.

The gene calls are TRBV6-1 and TRBJ2-7; 7 bases agree with TRBD2. Germline V gene lookup returns CDR1 MNHNS and CDR2 SASEGT. CDR3 length equals 15 residues. With V trimmed by 7 bases and J by 3 bases, 12 bases remained unmatched. The CDR3 nucleotides are TGTGCCAGCACAGGACTAGATGGTAACGGCTACGAGCAGTACTTC. The encoded protein is CASTGLDGNGYEQYF.

The chain has TRBV6-2 or TRBV6-3 and TRBJ2-7; the D is unclear. Trimming stripped 7 bases from V and 0 bases from J, with 13 bases between. The CDR3 loop spans 14 amino acids. Germline values: CDR1 MNHEY, CDR2 SVGEGT. The CDR3 region has the DNA TGTGCCAGCAACGTGATGGGAAGCTCCTACGAGCAGTACTTC. This sequence encodes CASNVMGSSYEQYF.

As for this clonotype: Because the CDR3 is missing its conserved closing phenylalanine or tryptophan, this is likely a read error. This chain joins TRBV28 and TRBJ2-1; D uncertain. V lost 5 bases to trimming and J lost 3 bases, with 8 bases between them. The CDR3 totals 13 residues. CDR1 and CDR2 (germline): MDHEN, SYDVKM. CDR3 region: CASSAINYNEQFL. CDR3 in DNA: TGTGCCAGCAGTGCGATCAACTACAATGAGCAGTTCCTC.

The chain employs TRBV6-1 and TRBJ1-5, with 10 bases fitting TRBD1. This CDR3 has 14 amino acids. V gave up 4 bases and J gave up 7 bases; unmatched junction bases: 4. CDR1 is MNHNS, CDR2 SASEGT, per germline. CDR3 nucleotides: TGTGCCAGCAGTGGGGGACAGGGGAGACAGCCCCAGCATTTT. It codes for CASSGGQGRQPQHF.

The chain carries TRBV11-2 and TRBJ2-7, with D perhaps matching TRBD2 (7 bases). The V end lost 5 bases, the J end lost 4 bases, and 27 bases lay between the germline ends. The V gene's germline CDR1 is SGHAT and CDR2 FQNNGV. The CDR3 totals 18 residues. The CDR3 DNA sequence: TGTGCCAGCAGCCTATCCGTTGGACTAGTGGGAAGGGGGTACGAGCAGTACTTC. It yields the protein CASSLSVGLVGRGYEQYF.

The J gene is TRBJ2-3, the V gene TRBV29-1; 10 bases are shared with TRBD1. The CDR3 is made up of 14 amino acids. The V gene's germline CDR1 is SQVTM and CDR2 ANQGSEA. CDR3: CSVKHGQGADTQYF. The CDR3 DNA reads as TGCAGTGTTAAACACGGACAGGGGGCAGATACGCAGTATTTT.

The chain recombines TRBV6-1 with TRBJ2-3, with 7 bases fitting TRBD2. Trimming took 5 bases from V and 8 from J; bases not matched to a gene: 10. The CDR3 spans 14 residues. Germline V gives CDR1 MNHNS, CDR2 SASEGT. The CDR3 nucleotides are TGTGCCAGCAGTCCGGGGACTACTCCAGTTACGCAGTATTTT. Translating gives CASSPGTTPVTQYF.

Ten or more counts support this clonotype. An end of the junction differs from the germline gene, which may be a read error. The rearrangement joins TRBV11-2 to TRBJ2-7; 9 bases map to TRBD2. CDR1 is SGHAT, CDR2 FQNNGV, per germline. The length of the CDR3 is 15 residues. The DNA for the CDR3 is TGTGCCAGCAGACTGCGGCGGGAGGGACGGGACGAGCAATACTTC. It encodes CASRLRREGRDEQYF.

The rearrangement joins TRBV6-5 to TRBJ2-3; a weak D match, TRBD1 (5 bases). The CDR3 is 13 amino acids. Trimming removed 7 bases from V and 4 bases from J, with 12 bases in between. Germline V gene sequence: CDR1 MNHEY, CDR2 SVGAGI. CDR3 nucleotides: TGTGCCAGCACCTCACCCAGGGCAGATACGCAGTATTTT. It translates to CASTSPRADTQYF.

Comment on this clonotype: Lacking the conserved final phenylalanine or tryptophan, this CDR3 likely reflects a read error. The CDR3 loop reads CASSLARTGDTQYI. The DNA for the CDR3 is TGCGCCAGCAGCTTGGCCAGGACAGGAGATACGCAGTATATT. The chain combines TRBV5-1 with TRBJ2-3; 7 positions agree with TRBD1. The CDR3 contains 14 residues. J was trimmed by 5 bases and V by 0 bases; bases with no gene match: 3. Germline values: CDR1 SGHRS, CDR2 YFSETQ.

The CDR3 DNA sequence: TGTGCCAGCAGTTCCCTCCAGGGGCTTGGCTATGGCTACACCTTC. The encoded protein is CASSSLQGLGYGYTF. This rearrangement joins TRBV12-3 or TRBV12-4 to TRBJ1-2; weak D call: TRBD1 (6 bases). V dropped 4 bases and J dropped 4 bases, with 16 bases sitting between them. The CDR3 has 15 amino acids.

With regard to this clonotype: The junction shows a germline mismatch at one end, possibly a read error. The rearrangement links TRBV4-2 to TRBJ2-1; D remains unclear. Germline CDR1 is LGHNA and CDR2 is YNFKEQ. The CDR3 length is 15 residues. CDR3 DNA sequence: TGTGCCAGCAGCCAAGCGACAAATAGCCGCAATAAGCAGTTCTTC. As protein: CASSQATNSRNKQFF.

This clonotype came up a few times. This sequence joins TRBV6-6 and TRBJ1-1, with D possibly being TRBD1 (5 bases). Trimming pared 2 bases from V and 3 bases from J, leaving 13 bases between. Germline CDR1 is MNHNY and CDR2 is SVGAGI (reference sequence). The CDR3 runs to 15 residues. The CDR3 spells CASSYGAGRDTEAFF. The CDR3 DNA sequence: TGTGCCAGCAGTTACGGGGCAGGGAGGGACACTGAAGCTTTCTTT.

This clonotype was detected only once. The CDR3 end shows no conserved phenylalanine or tryptophan, and so a read error is likely. V gene TRBV12-3 or TRBV12-4 combines with J gene TRBJ2-7; 12 positions agree with TRBD2. V was clipped by 2 bases and J by 7 bases; unmatched bases: 3. CDR3 size: 14 residues. In DNA form, the CDR3 reads TGTGCCAGCAGTTTAACAACTAGCGGGGGGGAGCAGTACTCC. Translated: CASSLTTSGGEQYS.

This clonotype has only a few counts. The V gene is TRBV6-1, the J gene TRBJ2-7; 7 nucleotides match TRBD2. The CDR3 consists of 16 residues. The junction had 9 bases not matched to a gene; V was cut back by 3 bases and J by 1 base. Per the germline V gene, CDR1 is MNHNS and CDR2 is SASEGT. DNA for the CDR3: TGTGCCAGCAGTGAGCAGGCGAGCGGGATGTCCTACGAGCAGTACTTC. Protein sequence: CASSEQASGMSYEQYF.

A note on this clonotype: One base away lies a much larger clone, so this may be a sequencing read error. This chain uses TRBV29-1 with TRBJ2-5, with D possibly called TRBD1 or TRBD2 (5 bases each). V was shortened by 5 bases and J by 0 bases, with 10 bases between the two germline ends. The CDR3 length is 13 residues. Germline CDR1 is SQVTM and CDR2 is ANQGSEA. The CDR3 DNA reads as TGCAGCGTTATCGGGGCGTACCAAGAGACCCAGTACTTC. Protein product: CSVIGAYQETQYF.

CDR3 sequence reads: CARSPWTGRYEQYF. Here the CDR3 DNA reads TGTGCCAGGAGTCCCTGGACAGGGAGGTACGAGCAGTACTTC. The chain combines TRBV6-5 with TRBJ2-7, with 8 bases fitting TRBD1. This CDR3 has 14 amino acids. V shed 9 bases, J shed 4 bases, and the junction held 11 bases outside the gene matches. Germline V gives CDR1 MNHEY, CDR2 SVGAGI.